This T cell receptor beta chain was observed in a study of T cell repertoires in cytomegalovirus infection. Study-wide context: Both CMV infection and a matching HLA type were indicated by public TCR beta signatures.

A remark on this clonotype: Its antigen remains unidentified.

General observations from the study: Of the TCR beta families, the public ones yielded a cumulative frequency that identified carriers of CMV plus the relevant HLA. Predominance within the ex vivo response was attributable to HLA-C-restricted CMV-specific TCR beta clonotypes.

Each CDR3 protein is one row after TCRdb ran MiXCR on the reads. The table lists 60,000 to 75,000 distinct CDR3 sequences, under 25% of them singletons. This CDR3 is 11 amino acids long. The germline CDR1 and CDR2 sequences are DFQATT and SNEGSKA (reference sequence). V shed 3 bases and J shed 4 bases, with 5 bases lying between them. The rearrangement links TRBV20-1 to TRBJ2-3, with D hard to call. This clonotype was obtained from a human donor in good health (CMV status not recorded). Some clones in this sample may be carry-over from other donors' samples. Material for sequencing was PBMCs, sequenced either directly or after in vitro stimulation (not recorded which). The CDR3 sequence is CSARAADTQYF. CDR3 nucleotides: TGCAGTGCTAGGGCGGCAGATACGCAGTATTTT.